This T cell receptor beta chain was recorded in a study of spatial heterogeneity in lung cancer. The time point: sample taken at primary tumor resection. There were around 72 donors, all of them untreated patients with early-stage non-small cell lung cancer. Trimming left V 0 bases short and J 4 bases short, with 13 bases between. This CDR3 has 15 amino acids. Germline-derived CDR1 and CDR2 are DFQATT and SNEGSKA (reference sequence). The presence of a unique molecular identifier marked each TCR cDNA molecule. In TCRdb, the 5' RACE reads were re-called with MiXCR into one record per CDR3 protein. The repertoire holds under 40,000 distinct CDR3 sequences, with 5% to 6.5% as singletons.

The chain combines TRBV20-1 with TRBJ1-3; D unclear. This sequence originates from a female donor with early-stage non-small cell lung cancer. Material: PBMCs, obtained at surgery. CDR3 region: CSARDHLAVGNTIYF. The CDR3 DNA follows: TGCAGTGCTAGAGATCATCTGGCCGTCGGAAACACCATATATTTT.